These 10 T cell receptor beta chains came from one sample sequenced in a study of cytomegalovirus exposure and HLA in healthy donors. 60 Vbeta and 13 Jbeta primers were used in PCR. Profiling relied on immunoSEQ multiplex PCR, and the TCRdb table lists in-frame clones only, not all of them. The repertoire includes some 99,000 clones, 75% to 80% of them detected once, and less than 10% sits in the top ten. The sample consisted of PBMCs. These receptors were collected from a female donor in good health and CMV-seronegative.

The CDR3 sequence: CASSLGKSRGLGTQYF. The CDR3 DNA reads TGTGCCAGCAGCTTGGGAAAGTCAAGGGGGCTCGGGACCCAGTACTTC. The chain employs TRBV5-5 and TRBJ2-5; 7 bases map to TRBD1. The CDR3 runs 16 residues. Looked up from germline, CDR1 is SGHKS and CDR2 is YYEKEE (reference sequence). J lost 7 bases, V lost 0 bases, and 12 bases had no gene match.

The genes are TRBV5-5 and TRBJ1-1; TRBD1 is a possible D gene (5 bases). Looked up from germline, CDR1 is SGHKS and CDR2 is YYEKEE (reference sequence). The CDR3 has 14 amino acids. Trimming took off 0 bases at V and 5 bases at J, with 11 bases between the two ends. CDR3 sequence reads: CASSLVPSGTEAFF. CDR3 nucleotides: TGTGCCAGCAGCTTGGTGCCGTCAGGGACTGAAGCTTTCTTT.

V gene TRBV15 combines with J gene TRBJ2-5; 7 bases match TRBD1. Trimming took 1 base from V and 2 from J; bases not matched to a gene: 7. The germline CDR1 and CDR2 sequences are LNHNV and YYDKDF (reference sequence). There are 16 residues in the CDR3. CDR3 in amino acids: CATSRGKGGGQETQYF. The CDR3 DNA reads as TGTGCCACCAGCAGAGGTAAAGGGGGCGGTCAAGAGACCCAGTACTTC.

This clone was picked up one time. The chain uses TRBV30 and TRBJ1-3; 10 bases fit TRBD1. Trimming removed 7 bases from V and 0 bases from J; junction bases left unmatched: 9. The germline V gene has CDR1 GTSNPN and CDR2 SVGIG (reference sequence). This CDR3 has 16 residues. The CDR3 DNA follows: TGTGCCTTGAGGACTCGGACAGGGGGCTCTGGAAACACCATATATTTT. It is translated as CALRTRTGGSGNTIYF.

The V and J genes are TRBV9 and TRBJ1-3, with D uncertain. The CDR3 loop spans 15 amino acids. CDR1 and CDR2 (germline): SGDLS, YYNGEE. The V gene lost 0 bases and the J gene lost 2 bases, with 9 bases spanning the gap. CDR3 sequence: CASSVGLSAGNTIYF. CDR3 bases: TGTGCCAGCAGCGTAGGTCTATCTGCTGGAAACACCATATATTTT.

The CDR3 DNA reads as TGTGCCAGCAGCCGGGACAGTACAAAACTGTTTTTT. Residues: CASSRDSTKLFF. The V gene is TRBV2, the J gene TRBJ1-4; 7 nucleotides line up with TRBD1. This CDR3 has 12 amino acids. J was trimmed by 10 bases and V by 6 bases; bases with no gene match: 5. CDR1 and CDR2 from the germline V gene are SNHLY and FYNNEI.

V and J are TRBV5-1 and TRBJ2-7; 7 positions agree with TRBD1. The V gene's germline CDR1 is SGHRS and CDR2 YFSETQ. The CDR3 sequence is 13 residues long. J lost 7 bases, V lost 3 bases, and 7 bases had no gene match. The CDR3, as DNA: TGCGCCAGCAGCTCCTGGACAGGCGGAGAGCAGTACTTC. Residues: CASSSWTGGEQYF.

The chain uses TRBV30 and TRBJ2-2; 7 bases align to TRBD1. The CDR3 totals 18 residues. Trimming removed 0 bases from V and 5 bases from J; junction bases left unmatched: 15. CDR1 is GTSNPN, CDR2 SVGIG, per germline (reference sequence). CDR3 protein: CAWSVWGFRQGETGELFF. In nucleotides, the CDR3 is TGTGCCTGGAGTGTTTGGGGGTTCCGACAGGGAGAAACCGGGGAGCTGTTTTTT.

This rearrangement joins TRBV5-6 to TRBJ2-3; the D gene is possibly TRBD1 (6 bases). Germline-derived CDR1 and CDR2 are SGHDT and YYEEEE. V was pared by 1 base and J by 2 bases, with 14 bases between. The CDR3 consists of 16 residues. CDR3 in amino acids: CASSLWVTGVTDTQYF. CDR3 sequence (DNA): TGTGCCAGCAGCTTGTGGGTGACAGGAGTCACAGATACGCAGTATTTT. Full variable domain (remainder filled in from reference TRBV5-6 and TRBJ2-3): DAGVTQSPTHLIKTRGQQVTLRCSPKSGHDTVSWYQQALGQGPQFIFQYYEEEERQRGNFPDRFSGHQFPNYSSELNVNALLLGDSALYLCASSLWVTGVTDTQYFGPGTRLTVL.

CDR3 protein: CASSQVSAGRNYGYTF. CDR3 in DNA: TGCGCCAGCAGCCAAGTGTCCGCAGGGCGGAACTATGGCTACACCTTC. The chain couples TRBV4-1 to TRBJ1-2, with D possibly TRBD1 on 5 matching bases. The CDR3 runs 16 residues. Germline V gives CDR1 MGHRA, CDR2 YSYEKL. V was pared by 1 base and J by 2 bases, with 14 bases between.